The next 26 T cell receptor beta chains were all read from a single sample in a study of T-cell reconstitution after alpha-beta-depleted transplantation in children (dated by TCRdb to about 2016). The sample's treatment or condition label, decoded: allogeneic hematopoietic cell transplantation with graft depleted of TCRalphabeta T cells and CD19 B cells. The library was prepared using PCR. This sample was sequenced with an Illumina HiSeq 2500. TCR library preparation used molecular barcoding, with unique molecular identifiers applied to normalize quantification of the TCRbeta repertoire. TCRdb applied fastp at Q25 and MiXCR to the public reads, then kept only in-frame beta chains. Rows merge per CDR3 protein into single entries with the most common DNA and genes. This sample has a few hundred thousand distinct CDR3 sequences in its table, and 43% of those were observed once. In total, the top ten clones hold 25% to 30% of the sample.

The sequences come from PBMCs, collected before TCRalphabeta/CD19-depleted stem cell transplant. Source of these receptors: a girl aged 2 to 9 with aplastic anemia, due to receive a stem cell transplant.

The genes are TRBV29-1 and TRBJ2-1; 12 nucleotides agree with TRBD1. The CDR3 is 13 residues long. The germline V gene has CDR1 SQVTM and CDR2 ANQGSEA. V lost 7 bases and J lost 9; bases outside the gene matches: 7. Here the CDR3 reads CSARDRGPGEQFF. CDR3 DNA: TGCAGCGCTCGGGACAGGGGGCCGGGTGAGCAGTTCTTC.

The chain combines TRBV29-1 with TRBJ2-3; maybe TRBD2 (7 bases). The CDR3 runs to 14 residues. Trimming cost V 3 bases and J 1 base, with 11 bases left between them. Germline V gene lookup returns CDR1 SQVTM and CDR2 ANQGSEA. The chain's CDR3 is CSVDKGGGTDTQYF. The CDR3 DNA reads TGCAGCGTTGACAAGGGGGGGGGCACAGATACGCAGTATTTT.

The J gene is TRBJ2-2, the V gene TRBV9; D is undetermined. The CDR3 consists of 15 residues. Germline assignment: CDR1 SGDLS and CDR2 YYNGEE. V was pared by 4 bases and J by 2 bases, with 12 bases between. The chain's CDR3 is CASSPRLVNTGELFF. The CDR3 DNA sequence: TGTGCCAGCAGCCCCAGACTGGTAAACACCGGGGAGCTGTTTTTT.

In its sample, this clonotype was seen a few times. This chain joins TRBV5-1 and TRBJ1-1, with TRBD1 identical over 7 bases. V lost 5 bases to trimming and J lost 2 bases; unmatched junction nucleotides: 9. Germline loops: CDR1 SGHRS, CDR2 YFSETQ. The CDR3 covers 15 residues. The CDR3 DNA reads TGCGCCAGCAGTACTCTCACAGGGGCAAACACTGAAGCTTTCTTT. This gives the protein CASSTLTGANTEAFF.

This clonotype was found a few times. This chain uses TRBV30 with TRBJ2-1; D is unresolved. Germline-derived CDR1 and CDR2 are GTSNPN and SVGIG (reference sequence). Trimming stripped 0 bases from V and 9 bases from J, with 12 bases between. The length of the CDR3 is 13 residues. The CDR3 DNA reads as TGTGCCTGGAGTGTTGGCTATAACGGTGAGCAGTTCTTC. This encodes CAWSVGYNGEQFF.

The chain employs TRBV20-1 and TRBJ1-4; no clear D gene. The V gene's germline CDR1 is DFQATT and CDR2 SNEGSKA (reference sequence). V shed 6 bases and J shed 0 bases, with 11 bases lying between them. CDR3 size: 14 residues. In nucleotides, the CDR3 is TGCAGTGCCCCACCGCCCGCAACTAATGAAAAACTGTTTTTT. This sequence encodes CSAPPPATNEKLFF.

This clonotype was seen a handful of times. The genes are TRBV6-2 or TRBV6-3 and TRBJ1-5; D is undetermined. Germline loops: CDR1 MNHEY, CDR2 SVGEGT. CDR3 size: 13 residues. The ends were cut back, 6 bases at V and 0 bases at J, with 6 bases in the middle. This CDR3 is CASRGFSNQPQHF. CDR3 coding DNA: TGTGCCAGCAGGGGTTTTAGCAATCAGCCCCAGCATTTT.

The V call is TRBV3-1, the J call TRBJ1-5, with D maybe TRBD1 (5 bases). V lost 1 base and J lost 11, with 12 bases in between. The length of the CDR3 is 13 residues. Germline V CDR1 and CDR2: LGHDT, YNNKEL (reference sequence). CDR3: CASSQAGKEAQHF. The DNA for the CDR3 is TGTGCCAGCAGCCAAGCAGGGAAGGAGGCCCAGCATTTT.

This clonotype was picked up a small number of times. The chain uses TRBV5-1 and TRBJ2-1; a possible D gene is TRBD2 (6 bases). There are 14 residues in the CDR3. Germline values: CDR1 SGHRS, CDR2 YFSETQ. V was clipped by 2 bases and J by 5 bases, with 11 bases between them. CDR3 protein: CASSLAGVHNEQFF. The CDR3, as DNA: TGCGCCAGCAGCTTAGCGGGTGTCCACAATGAGCAGTTCTTC.

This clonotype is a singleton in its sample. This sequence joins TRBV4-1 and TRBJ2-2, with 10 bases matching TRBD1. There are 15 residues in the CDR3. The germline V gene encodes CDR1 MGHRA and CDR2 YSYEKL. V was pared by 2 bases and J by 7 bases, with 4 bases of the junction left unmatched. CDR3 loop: CASSQLDRGDGELFF. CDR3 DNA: TGCGCCAGCAGCCAACTGGACAGGGGGGACGGGGAGCTGTTTTTT.

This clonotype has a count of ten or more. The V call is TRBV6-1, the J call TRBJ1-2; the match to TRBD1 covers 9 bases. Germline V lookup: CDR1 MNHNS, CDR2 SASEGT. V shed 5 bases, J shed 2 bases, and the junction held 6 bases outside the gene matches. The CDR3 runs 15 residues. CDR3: CASSQQGAANYGYTF. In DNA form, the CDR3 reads TGTGCCAGCAGTCAACAGGGGGCCGCCAACTATGGCTACACCTTC.

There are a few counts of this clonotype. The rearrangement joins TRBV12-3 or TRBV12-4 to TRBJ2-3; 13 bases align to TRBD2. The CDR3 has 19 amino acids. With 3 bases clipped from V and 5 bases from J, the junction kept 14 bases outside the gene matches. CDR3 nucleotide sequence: TGTGCCAGCAGTTTCTCACTAACTAGCGGGAGGGCCAAAAAAGATACGCAGTATTTT. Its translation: CASSFSLTSGRAKKDTQYF.

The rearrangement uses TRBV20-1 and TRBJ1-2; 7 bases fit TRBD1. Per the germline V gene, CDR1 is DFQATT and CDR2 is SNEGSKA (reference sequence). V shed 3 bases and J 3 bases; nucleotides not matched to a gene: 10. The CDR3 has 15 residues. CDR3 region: CSASGGGQNDYGYTF. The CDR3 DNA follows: TGCAGTGCTAGTGGTGGGGGACAGAATGACTATGGCTACACCTTC.

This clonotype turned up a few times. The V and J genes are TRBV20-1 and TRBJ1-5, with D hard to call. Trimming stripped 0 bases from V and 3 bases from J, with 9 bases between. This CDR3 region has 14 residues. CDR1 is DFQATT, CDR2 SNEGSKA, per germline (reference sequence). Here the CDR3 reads CSARDGSYNQPQHF. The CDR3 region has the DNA TGCAGTGCTAGAGATGGCAGTTACAATCAGCCCCAGCATTTT.

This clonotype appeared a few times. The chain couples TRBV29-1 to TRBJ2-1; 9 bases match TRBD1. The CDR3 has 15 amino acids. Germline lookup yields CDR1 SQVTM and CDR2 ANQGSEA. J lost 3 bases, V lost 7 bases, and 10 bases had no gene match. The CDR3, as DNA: TGCAGCGCAATTGAAACGGGACAGGGCTACAATGAGCAGTTCTTC. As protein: CSAIETGQGYNEQFF.

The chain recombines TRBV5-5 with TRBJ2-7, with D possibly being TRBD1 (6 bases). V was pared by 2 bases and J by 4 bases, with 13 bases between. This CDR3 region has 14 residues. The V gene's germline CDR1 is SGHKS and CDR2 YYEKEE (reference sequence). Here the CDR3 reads CASSLRQVSYEQYF. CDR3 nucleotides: TGTGCCAGCAGCTTAAGACAGGTATCGTACGAGCAGTACTTC. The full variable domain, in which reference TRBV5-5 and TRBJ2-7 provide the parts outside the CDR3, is DAGVTQSPTHLIKTRGQQVTLRCSPISGHKSVSWYQQVLGQGPQFIFQYYEKEERGRGNFPDRFSARQFPNYSSELNVNALLLGDSALYLCASSLRQVSYEQYFGPGTRLTVT.

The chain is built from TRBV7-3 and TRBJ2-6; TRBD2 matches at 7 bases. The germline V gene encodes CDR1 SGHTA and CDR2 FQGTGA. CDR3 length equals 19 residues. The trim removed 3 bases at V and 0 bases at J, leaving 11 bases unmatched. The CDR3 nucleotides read TGTGCCAGCAGCTTCTCCCCGGGGGAGGGCATCTCTGGGGCCAACGTCCTGACTTTC. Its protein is CASSFSPGEGISGANVLTF.

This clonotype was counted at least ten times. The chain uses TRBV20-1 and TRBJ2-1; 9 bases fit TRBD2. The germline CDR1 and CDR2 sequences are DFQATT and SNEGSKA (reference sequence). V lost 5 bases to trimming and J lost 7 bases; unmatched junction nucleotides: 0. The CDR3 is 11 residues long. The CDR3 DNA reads TGCAGTGCTCTAGCGGGAAATGAGCAGTTCTTC. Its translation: CSALAGNEQFF.

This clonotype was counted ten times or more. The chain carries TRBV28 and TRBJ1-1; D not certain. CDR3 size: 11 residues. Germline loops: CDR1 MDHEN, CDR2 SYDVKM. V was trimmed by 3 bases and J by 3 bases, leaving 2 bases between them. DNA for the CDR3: TGTGCCAGCAGTTTGTACACTGAAGCTTTCTTT. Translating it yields CASSLYTEAFF.

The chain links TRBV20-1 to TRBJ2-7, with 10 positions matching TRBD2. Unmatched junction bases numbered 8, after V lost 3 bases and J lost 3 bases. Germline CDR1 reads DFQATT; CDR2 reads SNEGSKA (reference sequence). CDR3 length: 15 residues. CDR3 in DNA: TGCAGTGCTAGGGGGGGACTAGCGTCTCGCTACGAGCAGTACTTC. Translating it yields CSARGGLASRYEQYF.

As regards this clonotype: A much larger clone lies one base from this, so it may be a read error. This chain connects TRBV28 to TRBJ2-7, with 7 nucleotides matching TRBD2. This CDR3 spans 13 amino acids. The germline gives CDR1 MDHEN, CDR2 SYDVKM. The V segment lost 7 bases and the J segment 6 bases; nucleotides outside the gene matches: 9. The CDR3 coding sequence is TGTGCCAGCAAGGGTAGCGGGCCTTGCGAGCAGTACTTC. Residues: CASKGSGPCEQYF.

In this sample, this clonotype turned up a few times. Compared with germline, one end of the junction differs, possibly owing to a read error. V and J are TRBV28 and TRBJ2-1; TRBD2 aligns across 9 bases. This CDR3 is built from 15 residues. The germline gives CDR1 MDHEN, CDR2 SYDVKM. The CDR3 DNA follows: TGTGCCAGCAGACCTAGCGGGAACTCCTACAATGAGCATTTCTTC. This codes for CASRPSGNSYNEHFF.

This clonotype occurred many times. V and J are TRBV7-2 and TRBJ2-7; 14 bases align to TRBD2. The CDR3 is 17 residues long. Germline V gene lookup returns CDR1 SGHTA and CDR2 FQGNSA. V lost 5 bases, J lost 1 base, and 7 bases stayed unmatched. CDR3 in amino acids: CASSQGLAGAKSYEQYF. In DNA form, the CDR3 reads TGTGCCAGCAGCCAGGGACTAGCGGGAGCTAAATCCTACGAGCAGTACTTC.

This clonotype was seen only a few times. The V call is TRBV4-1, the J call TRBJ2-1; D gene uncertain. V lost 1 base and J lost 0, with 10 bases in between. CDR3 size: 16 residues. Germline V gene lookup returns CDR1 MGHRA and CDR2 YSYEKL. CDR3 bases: TGCGCCAGCAGCCAAGGGACGCAAAGCTCCTACAATGAGCAGTTCTTC. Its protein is CASSQGTQSSYNEQFF.

In nucleotides, the CDR3 is TGTGCCACTCTACAGGGGGGCACAGATACGCAGTATTTT. This gives the protein CATLQGGTDTQYF. The V and J genes are TRBV10-3 and TRBJ2-3; 8 bases are a match to TRBD1. The V segment lost 10 bases and the J segment 1 base; nucleotides outside the gene matches: 4. CDR1 and CDR2 from the germline V gene are ENHRY and SYGVKD. The CDR3 consists of 13 residues.

The CDR3 sequence: CASHSQGLMEQFF. In DNA form, the CDR3 reads TGTGCCAGTCACTCACAGGGACTTATGGAGCAGTTCTTC. V and J are TRBV19 and TRBJ2-1; D may correspond to TRBD1 or TRBD2 (6 bases each). Germline CDR1 reads LNHDA; CDR2 reads SQIVND (reference sequence). This CDR3 contains 13 residues. Trimming left V 8 bases short and J 10 bases short, with 18 bases between.